This T cell receptor (beta chain) derives from a study of blood T cells in healthy people across ages. Germline V gene data show CDR1 as ENHRY and CDR2 as SYGVKD. The CDR3 length is 13 residues. Through a sample-barcoded 5' primer and a J-beta primer mix, a second PCR was run for about 6 to 11 cycles. Each sample yielded at least 2.5 million CDR3-containing paired-end reads. TCRdb itself ran the 5' RACE reads through MiXCR, one entry per CDR3 protein. The table shows roughly 680,000 distinct CDR3 sequences, with around 20% occurring only once. This rearrangement joins TRBV10-3 to TRBJ2-5; tentatively, D is TRBD1 (5 bases). The J call may not be correct, given that the DNA end is closer to TRBJ2-7. The receptor's source is a man in his sixties or seventies in good health. Material for sequencing was blood. The CDR3 region has the DNA TGTGCCTCTCAACCGGGCCAGGGCTACGAGCAGTACTTC. This encodes CASQPGQGYEQYF.